This TCR beta chain was retrieved from a study of breast tumors, draining lymph nodes, adjacent tissues. Breast cancer patients provided tissue from their axillary draining lymph nodes. This clonotype was seen ten or more times. V was cut by 7 bases and J by 5 bases, with 12 bases left in between. The CDR3 is 13 residues long. TCRdb reanalysed the multiplex PCR reads using MiXCR and keeps one entry per CDR3 protein. Here the sample spans around 130,000 distinct CDR3 sequences, approximately 32% being singletons. The TCR was taken from a female donor with breast cancer. Some clones in this sample may be carry-over from other donors' samples. The gene calls are TRBV12-3 or TRBV12-4 and TRBJ1-3; no definite D call. The source material was axillary lymph node tissue. CDR3 coding DNA: TGTGCCAGCAAACTAGAATCCAGAAACACCATATATTTT. It specifies CASKLESRNTIYF.